The clone carrying this TCR beta chain was counted only a few times. The antigen remains unidentified. These data are taken from a study of beta chain features in type 1 diabetes. Study-level findings and limits: VDJ junctions sequenced from type 1 diabetes patients showed fewer insertions and more deletions. It was among patients, rather than healthy donors, that naive, central memory and Treg TCRB repertoires appeared more similar.

Expressed TCRB transcripts were sequenced because the isolated RNA had all been reverse transcribed beforehand. Produced via immunoSEQ multiplex PCR; TCRdb's table is partial and in-frame only. Of roughly 330,000 clones listed, around 10% are singletons. With 4 bases clipped from V and 0 bases from J, the junction kept 3 bases outside the gene matches. The length of the CDR3 is 14 residues. Germline values: CDR1 SGHDT, CDR2 YYEEEE. The sequence came from a woman in her twenties or thirties in good health. Sequencing was carried out using naive CD4+ T cells from blood. The rearrangement links TRBV5-6 to TRBJ1-1, with TRBD1 identical over 7 bases. CDR3 region: CASSPTGLNTEAFF. For the CDR3, the DNA is TGTGCCAGCAGCCCGACAGGGTTGAACACTGAAGCTTTCTTT.